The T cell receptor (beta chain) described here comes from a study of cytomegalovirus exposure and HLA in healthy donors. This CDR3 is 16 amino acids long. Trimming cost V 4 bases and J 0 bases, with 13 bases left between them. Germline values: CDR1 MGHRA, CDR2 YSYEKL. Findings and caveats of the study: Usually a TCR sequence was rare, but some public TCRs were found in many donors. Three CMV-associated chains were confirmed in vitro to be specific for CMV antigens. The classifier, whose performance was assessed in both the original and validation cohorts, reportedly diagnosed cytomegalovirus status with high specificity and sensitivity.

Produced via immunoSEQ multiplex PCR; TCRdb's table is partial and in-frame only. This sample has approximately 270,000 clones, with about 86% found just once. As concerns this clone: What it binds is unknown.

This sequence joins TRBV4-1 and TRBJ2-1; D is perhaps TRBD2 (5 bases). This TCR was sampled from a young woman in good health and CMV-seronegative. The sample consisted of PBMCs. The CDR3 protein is CASSPIQRSSYNEQFF. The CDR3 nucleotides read TGCGCCAGCAGCCCGATCCAGCGGAGCTCCTACAATGAGCAGTTCTTC.